These 23 T cell receptor beta chains share one sample of origin, sequenced in a study of radiotherapy plus CTLA-4 blockade in lung cancer listed by TCRdb under 2018. Libraries were made using the immunoSEQ multiplex PCR assay. Entries here come from immuneACCESS through TCRdb and include only in-frame sequences with V and J called. Some clones fail to appear in such tables; in the studies checked, an unresolved V gene covers under half of the shortfall, and the cause of the remainder is unknown. The sample table holds 90,000 to 130,000 clones, of which 81% were seen once. The top ten hold roughly 3.5% of the sample. The sequencing used peripheral blood, collected from a patient treated with radiotherapy plus ipilimumab. These receptors came from a human donor with non-small cell lung cancer that progressed on radiotherapy plus ipilimumab. Some clones in this sample may be carry-over from other donors' samples.

The chain is built from TRBV11-1 and TRBJ1-1; D is unresolved. The germline V gene has CDR1 SGHAT and CDR2 FQDESV (reference sequence). This CDR3 is built from 13 residues. The V end was cut by 7 bases, the J end by 0 bases, with 9 bases between. DNA for the CDR3: TGTGCCAGCACCTGGCATGTGAACACTGAAGCTTTCTTT. Its translation: CASTWHVNTEAFF.

The chain joins TRBV4-2 to TRBJ2-6; perhaps TRBD1 as D (6 bases). Per the germline V gene, CDR1 is LGHNA and CDR2 is YNFKEQ. CDR3 size: 18 residues. V dropped 4 bases and J dropped 0 bases, with 16 bases sitting between them. The CDR3 bases are TGTGCCAGCAGCCTATCCCGGGACACAGCCTCTGGGGCCAACGTCCTGACTTTC. Translated, it gives CASSLSRDTASGANVLTF.

There are a few counts of this clone. J is TRBJ1-5 and V is TRBV18, with D tentatively TRBD1 (5 bases). Between the trimmed V and J ends, which lost 2 bases and 3 bases, there was a span of 14 bases. The V gene's germline CDR1 is KGHSH and CDR2 LQKENI. The length of the CDR3 is 16 residues. The CDR3 sequence: CASSPGTGPHNQPQHF. CDR3 DNA: TGTGCCAGCTCACCAGGCACAGGCCCACACAATCAGCCCCAGCATTTT. The entire variable domain, with the rest obtained from reference TRBV18 and TRBJ1-5, is as follows: NAGVMQNPRHLVRRRGQEARLRCSPMKGHSHVYWYRQLPEEGLKFMVYLQKENIIDESGMPKERFSAEFPKEGPSILRIQQVVRGDSAAYFCASSPGTGPHNQPQHFGDGTRLSIL.

CDR3: CASSPTGNNSPLHF. The CDR3 DNA follows: TGTGCCAGCTCGCCGACAGGGAATAATTCACCCCTCCACTTT. V and J are TRBV18 and TRBJ1-6; 7 bases are shared with TRBD1. The CDR3 sequence is 14 residues long. In germline, CDR1 is KGHSH, CDR2 LQKENI. Trimming removed 6 bases from V and 5 bases from J; junction bases left unmatched: 4. The full variable domain, rest sourced from reference TRBV18 and TRBJ1-6, is NAGVMQNPRHLVRRRGQEARLRCSPMKGHSHVYWYRQLPEEGLKFMVYLQKENIIDESGMPKERFSAEFPKEGPSILRIQQVVRGDSAAYFCASSPTGNNSPLHFGNGTRLTVT.

The genes are TRBV15 and TRBJ2-5; no firm D call. Germline V gives CDR1 LNHNV, CDR2 YYDKDF (reference sequence). The CDR3 has 12 residues. The germline V and J ends were trimmed by 0 bases and 13 bases, with 12 bases remaining between them. CDR3 nucleotide sequence: TGTGCCACCAGCAGAGATCGTCATAACCGGTACTTC. It yields the protein CATSRDRHNRYF.

The CDR3 nucleotides are TGTGCCAGCAGCCGGACCGGGACAGGGTACGAGCAGTACTTC. It codes for CASSRTGTGYEQYF. The genes are TRBV5-4 and TRBJ2-7, with 9 bases matching TRBD1. There are 14 residues in the CDR3. The ends lost 4 bases at V and 4 bases at J; junction bases unmatched: 6. CDR1 is SGHNT and CDR2 is YYREEE in the germline V gene (reference sequence).

This clone was counted a few times. V usage is TRBV6-1 and J usage is TRBJ1-4; maybe TRBD1 (6 bases). CDR3 length: 15 amino acids. Germline values: CDR1 MNHNS, CDR2 SASEGT. The V end was cut by 7 bases, the J end by 0 bases, with 12 bases between. CDR3 residues: CASTMDRATNEKLFF. The CDR3 DNA is TGTGCCAGCACTATGGACAGAGCAACTAATGAAAAACTGTTTTTT.

This clone was counted between two and nine times. V usage is TRBV5-6 and J usage is TRBJ1-6, with 8 bases fitting TRBD1. Germline-derived CDR1 and CDR2 are SGHDT and YYEEEE. Trimming took 5 bases from V and 8 from J; bases not matched to a gene: 15. This CDR3 comprises 17 residues. The CDR3 nucleotides read TGTGCCAGCAGACAATGGGGGTCAGGGGGCCCAGATTCACCCCTCCACTTT. As protein: CASRQWGSGGPDSPLHF.

This clone has a single count. The rearrangement joins TRBV27 to TRBJ1-5, with D unclear. The CDR3 has 16 amino acids. V dropped 2 bases and J dropped 4 bases, with 15 bases sitting between them. Germline CDR1 MNHEY, CDR2 SMNVEV (reference sequence). The CDR3 loop is CASSLKAGVRNQPQHF. CDR3 sequence (DNA): TGTGCCAGCAGTTTAAAGGCGGGAGTTAGAAATCAGCCCCAGCATTTT.

This clone was observed once. The chain employs TRBV2 and TRBJ2-5; possibly TRBD1 for D (5 bases). Germline assignment: CDR1 SNHLY and CDR2 FYNNEI. The CDR3 runs 11 residues. V was trimmed by 7 bases and J by 5 bases, leaving 8 bases between them. In DNA form, the CDR3 reads TGTGCCAGCACCAGGGATGAGACCCAGTACTTC. Amino acids: CASTRDETQYF. Drawing the rest from reference TRBV2 and TRBJ2-5, the complete variable domain is EPEVTQTPSHQVTQMGQEVILRCVPISNHLYFYWYRQILGQKVEFLVSFYNNEISEKSEIFDDQFSVERPDGSNFTLKIRSTKLEDSAMYFCASTRDETQYFGPGTRLLVL.

This clone is a singleton in its sample. The J gene is TRBJ2-7, the V gene TRBV5-4; D not resolved. Trimming cost V 1 base and J 6 bases, with 11 bases left between them. CDR1 SGHNT and CDR2 YYREEE come from the germline V gene (reference sequence). The CDR3 length is 13 residues. The CDR3: CASSLCPRCEQYF. The CDR3 DNA follows: TGTGCCAGCAGCTTGTGCCCCCGCTGCGAGCAGTACTTC.

The chain is built from TRBV6-5 and TRBJ2-2, with 7 nucleotides matching TRBD1. J was trimmed by 13 bases and V by 6 bases; bases with no gene match: 11. CDR3 length equals 13 residues. Germline V CDR1 and CDR2: MNHEY, SVGAGI. DNA for the CDR3: TGTGCCAGCAGACAGGGGCTTGGGGCTGGGCTGTTTTTT. Its protein product is CASRQGLGAGLFF.

This clone showed up just once. The V and J genes are TRBV5-7 and TRBJ2-6, with D hard to call. TRBV5-7 is annotated as an ORF whose role is uncertain. The CDR3 contains 17 residues. Trimming left V 6 bases short and J 5 bases short, with 21 bases between. CDR3 coding DNA: TGTGCCAGCAACACGGATTGCGTACAAAGTCGGGCCAACGTCCTGACTTTC. The encoded protein is CASNTDCVQSRANVLTF.

The chain has TRBV6-6 and TRBJ1-2; maybe TRBD1 (6 bases). The CDR3 contains 14 residues. Germline CDR1 is MNHNY and CDR2 is SVGAGI (reference sequence). The V and J ends lost 7 bases and 4 bases respectively, with 16 bases between them. CDR3 in DNA: TGTGCCAGCACCCAGGGGAACAGGGTCTATGGCTACACCTTC. This sequence encodes CASTQGNRVYGYTF.

The J gene is TRBJ2-5, the V gene TRBV5-4, with D perhaps being TRBD1 or TRBD2 (6 bases each). Looked up from germline, CDR1 is SGHNT and CDR2 is YYREEE (reference sequence). V was pared by 0 bases and J by 9 bases, with 24 bases between. This CDR3 region has 17 residues. The CDR3 nucleotides read TGTGCCAGCAGCTTGGGGGGGGCTCAGGGGCGCGGAATGGCCCAGTACTTC. It yields the protein CASSLGGAQGRGMAQYF.

The CDR3 sequence is CASSSPRAGQPQHF. CDR3 bases: TGTGCCAGCAGTTCCCCGAGGGCGGGGCAGCCCCAGCATTTT. The V call is TRBV28, the J call TRBJ1-5; D not resolved. The germline V gene has CDR1 MDHEN and CDR2 SYDVKM. Trimming took 4 bases from V and 7 from J, leaving 14 bases between them. This CDR3 contains 14 residues.

The chain combines TRBV11-3 with TRBJ2-2; D may be TRBD2 (5 bases). Germline V gene sequence: CDR1 SGHNT, CDR2 YENEEA. Trimming cost V 5 bases and J 0 bases, with 7 bases left between them. This CDR3 has 14 residues. The CDR3 DNA sequence: TGTGCCAGCAGCCCCGGGACGAACACCGGGGAGCTGTTTTTT. Amino acids: CASSPGTNTGELFF.

This clone was counted a few times. The chain has TRBV7-3 and TRBJ1-1; 8 bases agree with TRBD1. The CDR3 has 15 amino acids. The ends lost 5 bases at V and 4 bases at J; junction bases unmatched: 9. Germline lookup yields CDR1 SGHTA and CDR2 FQGTGA. CDR3 residues: CASSLAGQGSTEAFF. The CDR3 DNA sequence: TGTGCCAGCAGCCTAGCAGGACAGGGATCCACTGAAGCTTTCTTT.

This chain connects TRBV4-2 to TRBJ1-2; TRBD1 matches 9 bases. The CDR3 runs 16 residues. CDR1 is LGHNA, CDR2 YNFKEQ, per germline. With V trimmed by 3 bases and J by 6 bases, 11 bases remained unmatched. The chain's CDR3 is CASSHLQIGQGNGYTF. The CDR3 nucleotides are TGTGCCAGCAGCCACCTACAGATTGGACAGGGGAATGGCTACACCTTC.

This chain joins TRBV7-3 and TRBJ2-5; TRBD2 agrees at 9 bases. The germline V gene has CDR1 SGHTA and CDR2 FQGTGA. V was pared by 5 bases and J by 5 bases, with 9 bases of the junction left unmatched. CDR3 length: 15 residues. The CDR3 is CASSPGTSFWETQYF. The CDR3 region has the DNA TGTGCCAGCAGCCCAGGGACTAGCTTTTGGGAGACCCAGTACTTC.

This clone was found once. The V call is TRBV7-8, the J call TRBJ1-1, with TRBD1 matching over 8 bases. This CDR3 has 13 residues. Per the germline V gene, CDR1 is SGHVS and CDR2 is FQNEAQ. J was trimmed by 4 bases and V by 2 bases; bases with no gene match: 0. CDR3: CASSLTGGTEAFF. The DNA for the CDR3 is TGTGCCAGCAGCTTAACAGGGGGCACTGAAGCTTTCTTT.

This chain uses TRBV19 with TRBJ1-4; D is unclear. CDR3 length: 15 residues. Trimming took off 10 bases at V and 0 bases at J, with 15 bases between the two ends. Germline values: CDR1 LNHDA, CDR2 SQIVND (reference sequence). Here the CDR3 reads CATRWPDATNEKLFF. CDR3 sequence (DNA): TGTGCCACCCGTTGGCCTGACGCAACTAATGAAAAACTGTTTTTT.

This chain uses TRBV7-3 with TRBJ1-1; D is perhaps TRBD1 (5 bases). The CDR3 contains 13 residues. Germline values: CDR1 SGHTA, CDR2 FQGTGA. With 5 bases removed from V and 2 bases from J, the gap between germline ends came to 9 bases. The CDR3 reads CASSRDGNTEAFF. In DNA, the CDR3 is TGTGCCAGCAGCCGGGACGGTAACACTGAAGCTTTCTTT.